This entry features one TCR beta chain sequence. What it binds is unknown. Both CD4+ and CD8+ T cells were negatively isolated, and TEMRA cells underwent FACS enrichment. Germline CDR1 reads SGHRS; CDR2 reads YFSETQ. V shed 4 bases and J shed 2 bases, with 13 bases lying between them. CDR3 size: 15 residues. This record comes from a study of CD8 T cells in Susac syndrome. Study-wide points: The study recognized that its TCR sequencing and HLA analysis covered a relatively small number of individuals.

Random hexamers served to reverse transcribe roughly 0.45 to 1 ug RNA. By means of immunoSEQ multiplex PCR, TCR beta CDR3 spanning 54 Vbeta and 13 Jbeta underwent amplification. TCRdb reprocessed the immunoSEQ multiplex PCR reads with MiXCR, giving one entry per CDR3 protein. The sample has fewer than 300,000 distinct CDR3 sequences, approximately 81% seen once. V usage is TRBV5-1 and J usage is TRBJ2-4; D ambiguous. The sequenced sample was CD8+ T cells from PBMCs. The origin of this receptor is a human donor with multiple sclerosis. The DNA for the CDR3 is TGCGCCAGCAGCCCCTACCCACAGACCAAAAACATTCAGTACTTC. Translating gives CASSPYPQTKNIQYF.